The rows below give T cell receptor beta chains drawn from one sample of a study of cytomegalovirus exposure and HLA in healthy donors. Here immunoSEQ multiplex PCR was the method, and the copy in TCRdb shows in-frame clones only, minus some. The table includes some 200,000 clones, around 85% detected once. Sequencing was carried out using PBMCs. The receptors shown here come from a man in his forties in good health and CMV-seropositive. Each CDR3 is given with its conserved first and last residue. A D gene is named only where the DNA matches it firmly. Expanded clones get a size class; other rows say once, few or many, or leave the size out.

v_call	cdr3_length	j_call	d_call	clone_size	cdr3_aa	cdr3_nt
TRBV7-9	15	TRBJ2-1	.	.	CASSSEFLANNEQFF	TGTGCCAGCAGCTCCGAATTTCTAGCGAACAATGAGCAGTTCTTC
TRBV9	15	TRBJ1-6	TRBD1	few	CASSAPTGTNSPLHF	TGTGCCAGCAGCGCCCCGACAGGGACGAATTCACCCCTCCACTTT
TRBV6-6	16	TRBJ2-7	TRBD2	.	CASSRLAGVLGYEQYF	TGTGCCAGCAGTCGACTAGCGGGGGTATTGGGCTACGAGCAGTACTTC
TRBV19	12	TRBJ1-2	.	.	CASTQGYYGYTF	TGTGCCAGTACGCAGGGTTACTATGGCTACACCTTC
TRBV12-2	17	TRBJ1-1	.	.	CASRLVKRQGINTEAFF	TGTGCAAGTCGCTTAGTGAAGCGTCAGGGCATAAACACTGAAGCTTTCTTT
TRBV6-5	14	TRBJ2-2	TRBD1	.	CASRGTGGPGELFF	TGTGCCAGCAGGGGGACAGGGGGGCCCGGGGAGCTGTTTTTT
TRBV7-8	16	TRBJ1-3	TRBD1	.	CASSGGGQGDGNTIYF	TGTGCCAGCAGCGGGGGTGGACAGGGAGATGGAAACACCATATATTTT
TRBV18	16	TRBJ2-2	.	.	CASSPPGGPNTGELFF	TGTGCCAGCTCACCACCCGGGGGGCCGAACACCGGGGAGCTGTTTTTT
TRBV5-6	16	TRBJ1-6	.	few	CASSLAGVSYNSPLHF	TGTGCCAGCAGCTTGGCCGGGGTTTCCTATAATTCACCCCTCCACTTT
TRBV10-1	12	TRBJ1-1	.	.	CASSVAITEAFF	TGCGCCAGCAGTGTAGCCATCACTGAAGCTTTCTTT
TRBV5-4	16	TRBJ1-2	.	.	CASSPTYAGDENGYTF	TGTGCCAGCAGCCCCACCTACGCAGGGGATGAGAATGGCTACACCTTC
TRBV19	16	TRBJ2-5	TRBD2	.	CASSILTSGGQETQYF	TGTGCCAGTAGTATTCTGACTAGCGGGGGACAAGAGACCCAGTACTTC
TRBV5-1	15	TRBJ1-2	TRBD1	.	CASSPPTGGAGGYTF	TGCGCCAGCAGCCCTCCTACAGGGGGCGCGGGTGGCTACACCTTC
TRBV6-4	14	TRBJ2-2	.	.	CASSDSTTGGELFF	TGTGCCAGCAGTGACTCTACCACCGGCGGGGAGCTGTTTTTT
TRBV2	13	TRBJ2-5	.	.	CAIPLDGGETQYF	TGTGCCATCCCGTTGGATGGAGGAGAGACCCAGTACTTC
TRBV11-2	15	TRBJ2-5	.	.	CASTLIIVPQETQYF	TGTGCCAGCACCCTTATTATTGTTCCTCAAGAGACCCAGTACTTC
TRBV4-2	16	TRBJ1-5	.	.	CASSQDSGRFNQPQHF	TGTGCCAGCAGCCAAGATTCTGGCAGATTCAATCAGCCCCAGCATTTT
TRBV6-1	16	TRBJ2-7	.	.	CASSEAASKSSYEQYF	TGTGCCAGCAGTGAAGCCGCGAGCAAGAGCTCCTACGAGCAGTACTTC
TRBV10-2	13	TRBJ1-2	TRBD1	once	CASSETGGYGYTF	TGCGCCAGCAGTGAAACAGGGGGCTATGGCTACACCTTC
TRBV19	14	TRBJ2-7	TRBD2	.	CASSNGGGNYEQYF	TGTGCCAGTAGTAATGGCGGGGGGAACTACGAGCAGTACTTC
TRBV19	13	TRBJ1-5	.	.	CASIRRGQRPQHF	TGTGCCAGTATACGGAGGGGCCAACGGCCCCAGCATTTT
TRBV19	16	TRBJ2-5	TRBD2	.	CASSTGLAGGQETQYF	TGTGCCAGTAGTACCGGACTAGCGGGGGGGCAAGAGACCCAGTACTTC
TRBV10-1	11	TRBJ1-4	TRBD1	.	CFQGEDEKLFF	TGCTTCCAGGGGGAGGACGAAAAACTGTTTTTT